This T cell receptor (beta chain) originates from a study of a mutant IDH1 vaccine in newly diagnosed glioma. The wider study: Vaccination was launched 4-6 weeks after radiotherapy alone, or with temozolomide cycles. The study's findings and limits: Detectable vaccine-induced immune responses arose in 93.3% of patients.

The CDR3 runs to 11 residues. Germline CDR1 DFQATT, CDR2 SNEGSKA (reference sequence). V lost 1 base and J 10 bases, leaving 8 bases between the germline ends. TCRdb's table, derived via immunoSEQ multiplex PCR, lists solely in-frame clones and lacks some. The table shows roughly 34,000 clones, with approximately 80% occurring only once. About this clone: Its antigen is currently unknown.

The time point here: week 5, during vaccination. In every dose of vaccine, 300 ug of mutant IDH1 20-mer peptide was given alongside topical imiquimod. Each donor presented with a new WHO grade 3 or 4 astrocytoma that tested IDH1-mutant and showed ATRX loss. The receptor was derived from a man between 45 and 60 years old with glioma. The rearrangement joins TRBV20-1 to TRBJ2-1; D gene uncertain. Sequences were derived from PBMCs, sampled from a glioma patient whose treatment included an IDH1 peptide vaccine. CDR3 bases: TGCAGTGCTAGAGGGACGCGGGAGCAGTTCTTC. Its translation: CSARGTREQFF.